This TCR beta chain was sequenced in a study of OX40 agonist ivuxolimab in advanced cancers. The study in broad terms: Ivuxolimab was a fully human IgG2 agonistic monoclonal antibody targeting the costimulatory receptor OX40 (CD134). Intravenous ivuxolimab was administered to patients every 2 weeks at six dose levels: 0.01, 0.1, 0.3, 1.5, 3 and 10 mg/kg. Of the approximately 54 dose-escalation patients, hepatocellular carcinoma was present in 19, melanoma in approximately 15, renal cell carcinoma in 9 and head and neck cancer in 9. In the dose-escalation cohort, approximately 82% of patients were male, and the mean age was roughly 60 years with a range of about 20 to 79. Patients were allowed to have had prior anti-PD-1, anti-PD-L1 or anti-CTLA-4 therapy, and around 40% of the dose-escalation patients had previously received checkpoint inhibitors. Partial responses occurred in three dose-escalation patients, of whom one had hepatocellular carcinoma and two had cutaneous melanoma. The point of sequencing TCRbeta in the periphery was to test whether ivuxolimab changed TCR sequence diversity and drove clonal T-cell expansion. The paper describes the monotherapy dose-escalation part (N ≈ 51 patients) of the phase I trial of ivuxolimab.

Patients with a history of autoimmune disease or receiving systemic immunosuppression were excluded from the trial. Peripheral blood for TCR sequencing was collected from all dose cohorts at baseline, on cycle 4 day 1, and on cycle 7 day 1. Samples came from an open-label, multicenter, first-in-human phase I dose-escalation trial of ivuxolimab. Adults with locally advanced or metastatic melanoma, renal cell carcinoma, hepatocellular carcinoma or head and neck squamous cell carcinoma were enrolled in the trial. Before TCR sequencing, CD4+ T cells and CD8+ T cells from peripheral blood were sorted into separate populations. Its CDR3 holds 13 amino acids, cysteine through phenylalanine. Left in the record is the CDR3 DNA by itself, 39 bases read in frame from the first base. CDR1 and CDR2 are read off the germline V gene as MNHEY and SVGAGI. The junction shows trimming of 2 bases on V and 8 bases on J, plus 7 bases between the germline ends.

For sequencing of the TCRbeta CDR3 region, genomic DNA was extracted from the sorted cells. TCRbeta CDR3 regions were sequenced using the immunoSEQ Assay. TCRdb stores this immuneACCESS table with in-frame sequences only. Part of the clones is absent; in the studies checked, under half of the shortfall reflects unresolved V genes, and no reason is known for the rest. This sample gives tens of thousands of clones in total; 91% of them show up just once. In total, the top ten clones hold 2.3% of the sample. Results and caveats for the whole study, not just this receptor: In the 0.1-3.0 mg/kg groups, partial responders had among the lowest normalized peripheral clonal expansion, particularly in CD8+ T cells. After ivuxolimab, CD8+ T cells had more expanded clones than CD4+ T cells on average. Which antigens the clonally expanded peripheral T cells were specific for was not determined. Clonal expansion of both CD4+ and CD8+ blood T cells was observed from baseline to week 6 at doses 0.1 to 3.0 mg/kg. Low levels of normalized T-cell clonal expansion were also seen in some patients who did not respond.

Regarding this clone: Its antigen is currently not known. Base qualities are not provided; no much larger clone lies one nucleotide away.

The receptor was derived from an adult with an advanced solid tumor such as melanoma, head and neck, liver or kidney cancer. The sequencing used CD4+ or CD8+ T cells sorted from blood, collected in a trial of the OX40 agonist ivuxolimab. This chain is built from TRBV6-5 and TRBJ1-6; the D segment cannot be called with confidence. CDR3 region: CASSYVRDSPLHF. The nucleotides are TGTGCCAGCAGTTACGTGCGGGATTCACCCCTCCACTTT.